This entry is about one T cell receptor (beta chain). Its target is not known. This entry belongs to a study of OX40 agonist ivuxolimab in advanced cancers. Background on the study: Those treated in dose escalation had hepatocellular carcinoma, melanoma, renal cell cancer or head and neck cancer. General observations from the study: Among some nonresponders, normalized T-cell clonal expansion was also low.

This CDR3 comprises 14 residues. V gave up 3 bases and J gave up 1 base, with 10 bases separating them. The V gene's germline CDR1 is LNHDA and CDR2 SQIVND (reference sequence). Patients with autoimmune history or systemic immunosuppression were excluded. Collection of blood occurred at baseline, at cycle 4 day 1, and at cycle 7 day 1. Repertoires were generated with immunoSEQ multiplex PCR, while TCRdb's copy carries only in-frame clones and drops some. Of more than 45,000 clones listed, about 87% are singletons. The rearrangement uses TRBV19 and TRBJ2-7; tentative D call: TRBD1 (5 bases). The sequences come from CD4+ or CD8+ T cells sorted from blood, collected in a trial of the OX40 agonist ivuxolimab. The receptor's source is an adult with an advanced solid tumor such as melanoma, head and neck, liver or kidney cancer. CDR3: CASSIEAGSYEQYF. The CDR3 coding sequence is TGTGCCAGTAGTATTGAGGCAGGGTCCTACGAGCAGTACTTC. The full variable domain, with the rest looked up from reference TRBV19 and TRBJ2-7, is DGGITQSPKYLFRKEGQNVTLSCEQNLNHDAMYWYRQDPGQGLRLIYYSQIVNDFQKGDIAEGYSVSREKKESFPLTVTSAQKNPTAFYLCASSIEAGSYEQYFGPGTRLTVT.